The present TCR beta chain was sequenced within a study of yellow fever vaccine responses in identical twins. Findings of the study overall: Twins' vaccine T cell response reportedly gave the appearance of partial convergence and partial personalization.

This clonotype was detected once. Antigen: not known. The CDR3 covers 16 residues. CDR1 is LGHNA and CDR2 is YSLEER in the germline V gene. The J segment lost 1 base and the V segment lost 1 base, leaving 7 bases of the junction unmatched. From the RT-PCR reads, TCRdb called clonotypes with MiXCR, one entry per CDR3 protein. The sample has some 4,000 distinct CDR3 sequences; 90% are singletons. The sequence was obtained from a woman aged 18 to 35 who received the yellow fever vaccine. The specimen comprised T cells from blood (PBMCs), unsorted or a sorted subset (not recorded which), sampled before or after yellow fever vaccination (not recorded which). The rearrangement uses TRBV4-3 and TRBJ2-7, with 7 bases matching TRBD1. The CDR3 sequence is CASSQASTGSSYEQYF. CDR3 bases: TGCGCCAGCAGCCAAGCGTCGACAGGGTCGTCCTACGAGCAGTACTTC.